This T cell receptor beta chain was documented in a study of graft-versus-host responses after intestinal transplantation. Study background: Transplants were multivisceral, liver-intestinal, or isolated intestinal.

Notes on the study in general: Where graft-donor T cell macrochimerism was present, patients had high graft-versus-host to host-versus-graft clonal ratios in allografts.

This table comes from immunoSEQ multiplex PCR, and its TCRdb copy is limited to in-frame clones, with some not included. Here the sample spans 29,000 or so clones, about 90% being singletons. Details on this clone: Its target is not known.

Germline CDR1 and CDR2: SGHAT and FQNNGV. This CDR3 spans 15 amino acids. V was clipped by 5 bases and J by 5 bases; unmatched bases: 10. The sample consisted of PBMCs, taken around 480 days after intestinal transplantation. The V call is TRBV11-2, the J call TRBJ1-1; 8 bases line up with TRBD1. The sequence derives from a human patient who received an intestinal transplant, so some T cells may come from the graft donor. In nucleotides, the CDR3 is TGTGCCAGCAGCCTAAGCTGGACAGGGTCGACTGAAGCTTTCTTT. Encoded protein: CASSLSWTGSTEAFF.